This T cell receptor (beta chain) was captured in a study of identical twins. The CDR3 length is 16 residues. The ends were cut back, 5 bases at V and 6 bases at J, with 19 bases in the middle. Germline values: CDR1 MNHEY, CDR2 SMNVEV (reference sequence). This clonotype was picked up a small number of times. Each CDR3 protein is one row after TCRdb ran MiXCR on the 5' RACE reads. The sample has about 290,000 distinct CDR3 sequences; 9.5% are singletons. A further study also used this sample, focusing on yellow fever vaccine responses in identical twins.

What was sequenced was CD8+ T cells sorted from blood. V usage is TRBV27 and J usage is TRBJ2-2; a weak D match, TRBD2 (7 bases). This clonotype originated in a woman aged 18-29 years in good health. In DNA form, the CDR3 reads TGTGCCAGCAGTCCCCCTGCGGGGGCCTGGGCCGGGGAGCTGTTTTTT. This encodes CASSPPAGAWAGELFF.